This T cell receptor beta chain is from a study of post-analysis software for immune sequencing data. Findings and caveats of the study: In patients, TRBV5-6, TRBV5-1 and TRBV20-1 belonged to roughly 5 TRBV segments found more frequently than in controls. Significantly lower normalized Chao1 diversity was found in patients with multiple sclerosis relative to controls.

The germline gives CDR1 DFQATT, CDR2 SNEGSKA (reference sequence). The ends were cut back, 5 bases at V and 1 base at J, with 13 bases in the middle. The CDR3 contains 14 residues. Presence of unique molecular identifiers characterized the TCR beta cDNA libraries. MiXCR was run by TCRdb on the PCR reads, yielding one entry per CDR3 protein. The repertoire holds fewer than 850,000 distinct CDR3 sequences, around 46% seen once, with approximately 4.4% in the top ten. Only a few counts were recorded for this clonotype. No antigen is known for it. Sequences were obtained from blood. This rearrangement joins TRBV20-1 to TRBJ2-3; D remains unclear. The source of this sequence is a girl aged 10 to 17 with multiple sclerosis. CDR3 in amino acids: CSALRRHGTDTQYF. The CDR3 DNA reads TGCAGTGCTCTAAGACGGCACGGCACAGATACGCAGTATTTT.